A selection of T cell receptor beta chains follows, all from one sample in a study of shared clonotypes between healthy human individuals. The protocol was immunoSEQ multiplex PCR, while the TCRdb copy is restricted to in-frame clones and leaves out a portion. This sample carries about 1 million clones, approximately 80% of them seen once, and the ten largest clones take about 0.52%. The specimen sequenced was memory CD4+ T cells from PBMCs. These receptor sequences come from a man aged 18 to 30 in good health. Some clones in this sample may be carry-over from other donors' samples. CDR3s include the opening cysteine and the closing phenylalanine or tryptophan. Fields, in order: V gene, J gene, clone size, D gene, CDR3 protein, CDR3 DNA. D genes are given only for firm matches. The size field is filled for only some rows; it gives once, few, many or a size class.

>TRBV5-1|TRBJ1-1|.|.
CASSLVTARYTEAFF
TGCGCCAGCAGCTTGGTGACGGCTAGGTACACTGAAGCTTTCTTT
>TRBV28|TRBJ2-7|.|TRBD2
CASSSTSAPKGKQYF
TGTGCCAGCAGTTCGACTAGCGCCCCCAAGGGGAAGCAGTACTTC
>TRBV5-1|TRBJ2-3|.|.
CASSLDGTFTSTDTQYF
TGCGCCAGCAGCTTGGATGGGACTTTCACTAGCACAGATACGCAGTATTTT
>TRBV29-1|TRBJ1-1|.|.
CSLRPPGLGAFF
TGCAGCCTACGCCCCCCGGGGTTAGGAGCTTTCTTT
>TRBV21-1|TRBJ2-7|.|.
CASSGGAPGSEQYF
TGTGCCAGCAGCGGGGGGGCCCCGGGTAGCGAGCAGTACTTC
>TRBV28|TRBJ1-2|few|.
CASSQHQGNYGYTF
TGTGCCAGCAGTCAACACCAGGGAAACTATGGCTACACCTTC
>TRBV14|TRBJ2-7|.|.
CASSHLQQGTPREQYF
TGTGCCAGCAGCCACCTGCAGCAGGGGACTCCGCGCGAGCAGTACTTC
>TRBV18|TRBJ1-1|.|.
CASSPSPRLPGANTEAFF
TGTGCCAGCTCACCCAGCCCGAGACTCCCGGGCGCGAACACTGAAGCTTTCTTT
>TRBV28|TRBJ2-2|.|TRBD2
CASSLAGAARDGELFF
TGTGCCAGCAGTTTAGCGGGAGCCGCCAGGGACGGGGAGCTGTTTTTT
>TRBV5-1|TRBJ1-2|.|TRBD1
CASSLAGQGRGYTF
TGCGCCAGCAGCTTGGCCGGACAGGGTCGAGGCTACACCTTC
>TRBV6-1|TRBJ2-2|.|.
CASSELGGANTGELFF
TGTGCCAGCAGTGAATTGGGGGGCGCGAACACCGGGGAGCTGTTTTTT
>TRBV5-1|TRBJ2-3|.|TRBD2
CASSLGGLASSDTQYF
TGCGCCAGCAGCTTGGGGGGACTAGCGTCGTCAGATACGCAGTATTTT
>TRBV2|TRBJ1-5|once|TRBD1
CASRRDRVSNQPQHF
TGTGCCAGCAGAAGGGACAGGGTGAGCAATCAGCCCCAGCATTTT
>TRBV28|TRBJ2-2|few|TRBD2
CASSPAGGRSTGELFF
TGTGCCAGCAGCCCCGCGGGGGGTCGTTCAACCGGGGAGCTGTTTTTT
>TRBV5-1|TRBJ1-1|.|.
CASSSWDGNTEAFF
TGCGCCAGCAGCTCATGGGACGGAAACACTGAAGCTTTCTTT
>TRBV12-5|TRBJ1-2|.|.
CASGPDTPGGYTF
TGTGCTAGTGGCCCAGACACTCCCGGAGGCTACACCTTC
>TRBV2|TRBJ2-5|.|.
CASSEGVETQYF
TGTGCCAGCAGTGAGGGCGTGGAGACCCAGTACTTC
>TRBV5-5|TRBJ2-7|.|.
CASSLGPGHSYEQYF
TGTGCCAGCAGCTTAGGCCCCGGACACTCCTACGAGCAGTACTTC
>TRBV19|TRBJ1-2|.|.
CASKYFSTANYGYTF
TGTGCCAGTAAATATTTCTCGACCGCTAACTATGGCTACACCTTC
>TRBV11-2|TRBJ2-3|.|.
CASSLDRATDTQYF
TGTGCCAGCAGCTTAGACAGGGCGACAGATACGCAGTATTTT
>TRBV6-1|TRBJ2-3|once|.
CASISWRSSTDTQYF
TGTGCCAGCATTTCGTGGCGTTCTAGCACAGATACGCAGTATTTT
>TRBV27|TRBJ1-1|once|.
CASSLKATMNTEAFF
TGTGCCAGCAGTTTAAAGGCAACTATGAACACTGAAGCTTTCTTT
>TRBV7-9|TRBJ1-1|.|.
CASSLGGEGGTEAFF
TGTGCCAGCAGCTTAGGGGGAGAGGGAGGCACTGAAGCTTTCTTT
>TRBV30|TRBJ2-3|.|.
CAHTVGRGTSTDTQYF
TGTGCCCACACGGTCGGGCGGGGAACTAGCACAGATACGCAGTATTTT
>TRBV6-4|TRBJ2-7|.|.
CASSGICYEQYF
TGTGCCAGCAGTGGGATCTGCTACGAGCAGTACTTC
>TRBV6-1|TRBJ2-6|.|.
CASSVRALTSGANVLTF
TGTGCCAGCAGTGTCAGGGCCCTAACCTCTGGGGCCAACGTCCTGACTTTC
>TRBV7-3|TRBJ2-2|.|.
CASSLIGAGELFF
TGTGCCAGCAGCTTAATTGGGGCCGGGGAGCTGTTTTTT
>TRBV10-3|TRBJ2-1|.|.
CAISVTVGDFSYNEQFF
TGTGCCATCAGTGTCACAGTAGGGGACTTTAGCTACAATGAGCAGTTCTTC
>TRBV18|TRBJ2-3|.|.
CASSSLQGDTQYF
TGTGCCAGCTCATCCCTCCAGGGCGATACGCAGTATTTT
>TRBV28|TRBJ2-4|.|.
CASNGLAKNIQYF
TGTGCCAGCAATGGACTAGCCAAAAACATTCAGTACTTC
>TRBV7-9|TRBJ1-1|once|.
CASSPSGGTEAFF
TGTGCCAGCAGCCCTAGTGGGGGCACTGAAGCTTTCTTT
>TRBV6-4|TRBJ2-1|.|.
CASSLSRDNEQFF
TGTGCCAGCAGTTTGTCCCGGGACAATGAGCAGTTCTTC
>TRBV5-1|TRBJ2-3|.|.
CASGIDPNGPDTQYF
TGCGCCAGCGGCATCGACCCCAACGGCCCAGATACGCAGTATTTT
>TRBV5-8|TRBJ1-2|.|TRBD1
CASSPLGGQATNYGYTF
TGTGCCAGCAGCCCCCTCGGGGGACAGGCAACTAACTATGGCTACACCTTC
>TRBV19|TRBJ1-2|.|.
CASNVGKGNGYTF
TGTGCCAGTAATGTTGGGAAAGGAAATGGCTACACCTTC
>TRBV28|TRBJ2-5|.|TRBD1
CASSSTGGDETQYF
TGTGCCAGCAGTTCGACAGGGGGCGATGAGACCCAGTACTTC
>TRBV5-1|TRBJ2-1|once|.
CASSPGGGGSGEQFF
TGCGCCAGCAGCCCCGGGGGTGGAGGGAGTGGAGAGCAGTTCTTC
>TRBV9|TRBJ1-5|few|TRBD1
CASSGQGSNQPQHF
TGTGCCAGCAGCGGACAGGGTAGCAATCAGCCCCAGCATTTT
>TRBV6-5|TRBJ1-2|.|.
CASSSPRAQALGYTF
TGTGCCAGCAGTTCCCCCCGGGCGCAGGCGCTGGGCTACACCTTC
>TRBV7-8|TRBJ2-7|.|TRBD1
CASSSPTGGYEQYF
TGTGCCAGCAGTAGCCCGACAGGGGGCTACGAGCAGTACTTC
>TRBV19|TRBJ1-3|.|.
CASMTASSGNTIYF
TGTGCCAGTATGACAGCTAGCTCTGGAAACACCATATATTTT
>TRBV5-6|TRBJ2-7|.|.
CASSLFSGGYHEQYF
TGTGCCAGCAGCTTATTTAGTGGAGGTTACCACGAGCAGTACTTC
>TRBV9|TRBJ2-5|.|TRBD2
CASSPGLGGQETQYF
TGTGCCAGCAGCCCGGGACTAGGCGGCCAAGAGACCCAGTACTTC
>TRBV4-2|TRBJ2-1|.|TRBD2
CASSQEEIAGHEQFF
TGTGCCAGCAGCCAAGAGGAGATAGCGGGACATGAGCAGTTCTTC
>TRBV19|TRBJ1-2|few|.
CASSLRPGIYSTNYGYTF
TGTGCCAGTAGTCTTAGACCGGGGATCTACTCAACTAACTATGGCTACACCTTC
>TRBV5-1|TRBJ2-3|.|.
CASSLAWASQGDTQYF
TGCGCCAGCAGCTTGGCGTGGGCTAGCCAAGGAGATACGCAGTATTTT
>TRBV4-1|TRBJ2-5|.|TRBD2
CASSQATTSGQETQYF
TGCGCCAGCAGCCAAGCCACGACTAGCGGGCAAGAGACCCAGTACTTC
>TRBV7-2|TRBJ2-6|.|TRBD2
CASSLSGRAGANVLTF
TGTGCCAGCAGCTTAAGTGGGAGGGCTGGGGCCAACGTCCTGACTTTC
>TRBV29-1|TRBJ2-6|few|TRBD1
CSVVLAAGQGAAGANVLTF
TGCAGCGTTGTGTTAGCGGCTGGACAGGGGGCGGCCGGGGCCAACGTCCTGACTTTC